This passage covers 19 T cell receptor beta chains from one sample sequenced in a study of blood T cell repertoires in COVID-19. Sequenced by immunoSEQ multiplex PCR; TCRdb stores in-frame clones only, minus some. The table has some 200,000 clones, 80% seen once. The sequenced sample was peripheral blood. The receptors stem from an older woman with acute or convalescent COVID-19.

V usage is TRBV7-2 and J usage is TRBJ2-3; 10 nucleotides agree with TRBD2. From germline, CDR1 is SGHTA and CDR2 FQGNSA. V lost 1 base and J lost 3; bases outside the gene matches: 10. This CDR3 has 18 residues. Written as DNA, the CDR3 is TGTGCCAGCAGCTTAGTTCCCCTGCTAGCGGGGGAGACAGATACGCAGTATTTT. It encodes CASSLVPLLAGETDTQYF.

The CDR3 DNA sequence: TGTGCCAGCAGCCCCGGGACTCAAGAGACCCAGTACTTC. Its protein is CASSPGTQETQYF. The J gene is TRBJ2-5, the V gene TRBV11-2, with a possible D match to TRBD2 (6 bases). CDR3 length: 13 residues. CDR1 and CDR2 (germline): SGHAT, FQNNGV. V lost 5 bases, J lost 2 bases, and 9 bases lay in between. The full variable domain, its missing parts supplied by reference TRBV11-2 and TRBJ2-5, is EAGVAQSPRYKIIEKRQSVAFWCNPISGHATLYWYQQILGQGPKLLIQFQNNGVVDDSQLPKDRFSAERLKGVDSTLKIQPAKLEDSAVYLCASSPGTQETQYFGPGTRLLVL.

This rearrangement joins TRBV7-9 to TRBJ1-4, with 7 bases aligning to TRBD1. Germline trimming cut 7 bases from V and 8 bases from J; bases unmatched to any gene: 10. From germline, CDR1 is SEHNR and CDR2 FQNEAQ (reference sequence). The CDR3 contains 14 residues. CDR3: CASNTTGTGEKLFF. DNA of the CDR3: TGTGCCAGCAATACGACAGGGACCGGAGAAAAACTGTTTTTT.

The chain is built from TRBV7-2 and TRBJ2-1; 9 bases fit TRBD2. Germline V CDR1 and CDR2: SGHTA, FQGNSA. The CDR3 covers 15 residues. The V and J ends lost 4 bases and 5 bases, in that order; junction bases with no gene match: 6. CDR3 nucleotide sequence: TGTGCCAGCAGCTGGAGCGGGGGGTACGACAATGAGCAGTTCTTC. Residues: CASSWSGGYDNEQFF.

The chain couples TRBV19 to TRBJ1-4; 8 positions agree with TRBD1. V dropped 5 bases and J dropped 8; count of bases not matched to a gene: 7. Germline CDR1 and CDR2: LNHDA and SQIVND (reference sequence). The CDR3 is made up of 14 amino acids. Written as DNA, the CDR3 is TGTGCCAGTAGTCCGACGGACAGGGCCGAAAAACTGTTTTTT. Its protein is CASSPTDRAEKLFF. Together with reference TRBV19 and TRBJ1-4, the CDR3 gives the full variable domain: DGGITQSPKYLFRKEGQNVTLSCEQNLNHDAMYWYRQDPGQGLRLIYYSQIVNDFQKGDIAEGYSVSREKKESFPLTVTSAQKNPTAFYLCASSPTDRAEKLFFGSGTQLSVL.

The CDR3 spells CASSPPRQVSYEQYF. CDR3 DNA: TGTGCCAGCAGCCCGCCTAGACAGGTTTCCTACGAGCAGTACTTC. The rearrangement joins TRBV7-8 to TRBJ2-7, with D possibly TRBD1 on 6 matching bases. V lost 5 bases to trimming and J lost 1 base, with 15 bases between them. CDR3 size: 15 residues. Germline lookup yields CDR1 SGHVS and CDR2 FQNEAQ.

This sequence joins TRBV27 and TRBJ2-7; D might be TRBD2 (5 bases). Germline CDR1 MNHEY, CDR2 SMNVEV (reference sequence). The CDR3 consists of 14 residues. Deletions cut 4 bases from V and 4 bases from J, with 14 bases between. The CDR3 bases are TGTGCCAGCAGTTCACGCTGGGCGGGTTACGAGCAGTACTTC. This translates into CASSSRWAGYEQYF.

This clone has more than one count but fewer than ten. V gene TRBV7-9 combines with J gene TRBJ2-7, with 7 bases that match TRBD2. The length of the CDR3 is 14 residues. V lost 3 bases and J lost 6; bases outside the gene matches: 8. The germline V gene has CDR1 SEHNR and CDR2 FQNEAQ (reference sequence). DNA of the CDR3: TGTGCCAGCAGCTTTGGGAGGGGAGTGAGCGAGCAGTACTTC. Its protein product is CASSFGRGVSEQYF.

This chain uses TRBV4-1 with TRBJ2-2; D unclear. V lost 1 base and J 1 base, leaving 4 bases between the germline ends. The CDR3 covers 14 residues. CDR1 and CDR2 from the germline V gene are MGHRA and YSYEKL. The DNA for the CDR3 is TGCGCCAGCAGCCAAGCCATGAACACCGGGGAGCTGTTTTTT. Protein product: CASSQAMNTGELFF.

This sequence joins TRBV5-6 and TRBJ1-5; TRBD1 might be the D (6 bases). V shed 3 bases and J shed 4 bases, with 20 bases lying between them. Germline lookup yields CDR1 SGHDT and CDR2 YYEEEE. This CDR3 is 17 amino acids long. DNA for the CDR3: TGTGCCAGCAGCTCTACGAGGGGGACGGGGTTAAATCAGCCCCAGCATTTT. This sequence encodes CASSSTRGTGLNQPQHF.

This clone occurred a few times. The chain has TRBV7-6 and TRBJ2-3; unclear D gene. V lost 2 bases, J lost 0 bases, and 9 bases lay in between. Germline-derived CDR1 and CDR2 are SGHVS and FNYEAQ. This CDR3 has 15 amino acids. The CDR3 region is CASSLMGLSTDTQYF. CDR3 sequence (DNA): TGTGCCAGCAGCTTAATGGGCCTTAGCACAGATACGCAGTATTTT.

CDR3 sequence: CASSMGLAGNSYNEQFF. The CDR3 coding sequence is TGTGCCAGTAGTATGGGACTAGCGGGGAATTCATACAATGAGCAGTTCTTC. This chain joins TRBV19 and TRBJ2-1, with 13 bases lining up with TRBD2. This CDR3 contains 17 residues. CDR1 is LNHDA and CDR2 is SQIVND in the germline V gene (reference sequence). V shed 3 bases, J shed 4 bases, and the junction held 6 bases outside the gene matches. Drawing the rest from reference TRBV19 and TRBJ2-1, the complete variable domain is DGGITQSPKYLFRKEGQNVTLSCEQNLNHDAMYWYRQDPGQGLRLIYYSQIVNDFQKGDIAEGYSVSREKKESFPLTVTSAQKNPTAFYLCASSMGLAGNSYNEQFFGPGTRLTVL.

The chain uses TRBV24-1 and TRBJ2-3, with TRBD2 matching 7 bases. This CDR3 has 12 residues. Germline lookup yields CDR1 KGHDR and CDR2 SFDVKD. The V segment lost 8 bases and the J segment 9 bases; nucleotides outside the gene matches: 7. The CDR3 sequence: CATMGGVGTQYF. The CDR3 nucleotides are TGTGCCACCATGGGGGGGGTTGGCACGCAGTATTTT.

This chain uses TRBV21-1 with TRBJ2-2; TRBD2, as called in the table, went unchecked against the DNA. TRBV21-1 is recorded as a pseudogene. The CDR3 spans 16 residues. CDR3 coding DNA: TGTGCCAGCAGCAAGAGCGGGGGGGCGAACACCGGGGAGCTGTTTTTT. Protein: CASSKSGGANTGELFF.

The rearrangement links TRBV18 to TRBJ1-6, with TRBD1 matching 9 bases. CDR1 is KGHSH and CDR2 is LQKENI in the germline V gene. V was pared by 0 bases and J by 7 bases, with 4 bases of the junction left unmatched. This CDR3 comprises 16 residues. The CDR3 sequence: CASSPPGTGQNSPLHF. CDR3 in DNA: TGTGCCAGCTCACCACCGGGGACAGGGCAGAATTCACCCCTCCACTTT.

This clone was picked up a small number of times. The chain employs TRBV3-1 (or the pseudogene TRBV3-2) and TRBJ2-2; TRBD2 matches at 12 bases. This CDR3 region has 16 residues. V was clipped by 3 bases and J by 2 bases; unmatched bases: 1. Germline loops: CDR1 LGHDT, CDR2 YNNKEL (reference sequence). CDR3 sequence: CASSQGLAGNTGELFF. For the CDR3, the DNA is TGTGCCAGCAGCCAGGGACTAGCGGGTAACACCGGGGAGCTGTTTTTT.

This clone was counted between two and nine times. V is TRBV28 and J is TRBJ2-3; TRBD2 is a possible D gene (6 bases). Per the germline V gene, CDR1 is MDHEN and CDR2 is SYDVKM. This CDR3 is built from 14 residues. Trimming stripped 2 bases from V and 0 bases from J, with 6 bases between. CDR3 in amino acids: CASSLGTSTDTQYF. In nucleotides, the CDR3 is TGTGCCAGCAGTTTAGGGACTAGCACAGATACGCAGTATTTT.

V is TRBV4-3 and J is TRBJ1-2, with D maybe TRBD1 (6 bases). Looked up from germline, CDR1 is LGHNA and CDR2 is YSLEER. Trimming removed 2 bases from V and 2 bases from J, with 12 bases in between. The CDR3 runs 15 residues. CDR3 region: CASSQQQGSNYGYTF. Here the CDR3 DNA reads TGCGCCAGCAGCCAACAACAGGGTTCCAACTATGGCTACACCTTC.

This clone was seen a single time. J is TRBJ1-5 and V is TRBV6-1, with a tentative D call TRBD1 (5 bases). Germline CDR1 and CDR2: MNHNS and SASEGT. The ends were cut back, 0 bases at V and 6 bases at J, with 9 bases in the middle. The CDR3 is 14 residues long. The CDR3 loop reads CASSEAIGGQPQHF. DNA for the CDR3: TGTGCCAGCAGTGAAGCAATCGGGGGTCAGCCCCAGCATTTT.